Detailed here is one T cell receptor (beta chain). Under the authors' procedure: Amplifying reference gene primers gave estimates of nucleated cell counts. Produced via immunoSEQ multiplex PCR; TCRdb's table is partial and in-frame only. V and J calls and clone size are those listed in that table; D and trimming were worked out from the DNA. The sample contains about 170,000 clones, around 84% of which appear only once. Seattle's enrolled individuals joined amid active infection and were then monitored longitudinally. The sample originates from a study of blood T cell repertoires in COVID-19. Study details: COVID-19 samples collected from the United States, Italy and Spain covered acute and convalescent phases. Sources were T cells, B-cell-depleted T cells, or PBMCs; the material itself was cDNA or gDNA.

V lost 2 bases to trimming and J lost 4 bases; unmatched junction nucleotides: 0. CDR1 is MNHEY and CDR2 is SMNVEV in the germline V gene (reference sequence). The CDR3 loop spans 13 amino acids. The specimen was peripheral blood. The source of this sequence is a woman older than 75 with COVID-19, enrolled during active disease. V gene TRBV27 combines with J gene TRBJ2-3, with TRBD1 matching 7 bases. DNA for the CDR3: TGTGCCAGCAGTTTAAGGGGGCCAGATACGCAGTATTTT. This codes for CASSLRGPDTQYF.